The 26 T cell receptor beta chains presented below share a single source sample, sequenced in a study of T cell repertoires in cytomegalovirus infection. Their antigens remain unidentified. TCRdb itself ran the reads through MiXCR, one entry per CDR3 protein. The top ten clones hold 20% of a sample with 300,000 to 400,000 distinct CDR3 sequences, about 27% of them seen once. The starting material was cultured PBMCs, obtained from culture after CMV antigen stimulation. The source of these receptors is a human donor in good health (CMV status not recorded). Some clones in this sample may be carry-over from other donors' samples.

The table lists this clonotype with a few counts. V is TRBV5-1 and J is TRBJ2-5; D unclear. CDR1 is SGHRS and CDR2 is YFSETQ in the germline V gene. The CDR3 extends over 13 amino acids. The V gene lost 1 base and the J gene lost 4 bases, with 8 bases spanning the gap. The CDR3 sequence: CASSLWTGETQYF. CDR3 DNA: TGCGCCAGCAGCTTGTGGACGGGAGAGACCCAGTACTTC.

This clonotype was picked up many times. The chain couples TRBV7-8 to TRBJ2-1; TRBD2 agrees at 11 bases. CDR3 size: 15 residues. The germline CDR1 and CDR2 sequences are SGHVS and FQNEAQ. J lost 2 bases, V lost 5 bases, and 2 bases had no gene match. The DNA of the CDR3 is TGTGCCAGCAGCGAACTAGCGGGAGCCTACAATGAGCAGTTCTTC. The encoded protein is CASSELAGAYNEQFF.

This clonotype was picked up a small number of times. The chain is built from TRBV7-2 and TRBJ2-5; 9 nucleotides align to TRBD1. There are 16 residues in the CDR3. After removal of 3 bases from V and 5 bases from J, the junction contained 10 bases not matched to a gene. CDR1 is SGHTA and CDR2 is FQGNSA in the germline V gene. The CDR3 coding sequence is TGTGCCAGCAGCTTCAAACAGGGGGCTCTTGGGGAGACCCAGTACTTC. Its protein is CASSFKQGALGETQYF.

Only a few counts were recorded for this clonotype. The chain combines TRBV20-1 with TRBJ2-7; TRBD2 matches 9 bases. The germline V gene encodes CDR1 DFQATT and CDR2 SNEGSKA (reference sequence). Trimming at V came to 0 bases and at J to 1 base, leaving 16 bases not matched to a gene. The CDR3 sequence is 19 residues long. The CDR3 sequence: CSARDLSSGSLKRSYEQYF. In DNA form, the CDR3 reads TGCAGTGCTAGAGATCTAAGTAGCGGGAGCCTAAAAAGGTCCTACGAGCAGTACTTC.

This clonotype was detected a few times. The chain couples TRBV7-2 to TRBJ2-3; D is unresolved. V dropped 5 bases and J dropped 6 bases, with 12 bases sitting between them. This CDR3 comprises 13 residues. The V gene's germline CDR1 is SGHTA and CDR2 FQGNSA. CDR3 loop: CASSTQARDTQYF. CDR3 sequence (DNA): TGTGCCAGCAGCACTCAGGCGCGCGATACGCAGTATTTT.

The genes are TRBV9 and TRBJ2-1; D might be TRBD2 (6 bases). Germline-derived CDR1 and CDR2 are SGDLS and YYNGEE. The CDR3 is made up of 15 amino acids. Trimming left V 0 bases short and J 7 bases short, with 14 bases between. CDR3 sequence: CASSVGGVAVNEQFF. In DNA, the CDR3 is TGTGCCAGCAGCGTAGGGGGAGTAGCGGTAAATGAGCAGTTCTTC.

This clonotype has a handful of counts. This chain links TRBV7-2 with TRBJ1-2; no clear D gene. Germline V gene sequence: CDR1 SGHTA, CDR2 FQGNSA. CDR3 length equals 13 residues. Trimming removed 5 bases from V and 3 bases from J, with 10 bases in between. The CDR3 nucleotides read TGTGCCAGCAGCGCAAACCAGGACTATGGCTACACCTTC. Translation gives CASSANQDYGYTF.

This clonotype was recorded a few times. The CDR3 region has the DNA TGTGCCAGCAGTCGGACAGGGGCCGCCAAAGAGACCCAGTACTTC. Protein: CASSRTGAAKETQYF. This sequence joins TRBV12-3 or TRBV12-4 and TRBJ2-5; TRBD1 matches 9 bases. The CDR3 length is 15 residues. J was trimmed by 3 bases and V by 5 bases; bases with no gene match: 7.

This chain connects TRBV12-5 to TRBJ2-3, with 7 bases lining up with TRBD1. The CDR3 runs to 14 residues. The germline CDR1 and CDR2 sequences are LGHNT and FRNRAP. V lost 6 bases to trimming and J lost 0 bases; unmatched junction nucleotides: 3. Here the CDR3 DNA reads TGTGCTAGTGGCGGGACAGCAAGCACAGATACGCAGTATTTT. This gives the protein CASGGTASTDTQYF.

This clonotype was observed at least ten times. The chain combines TRBV7-2 with TRBJ1-2; D is possibly TRBD1 (6 bases). CDR1 SGHTA and CDR2 FQGNSA come from the germline V gene. V lost 6 bases, J lost 6 bases, and 20 bases lay in between. The CDR3 spans 15 residues. The CDR3 spells CASRYRVGSTDGYTF. CDR3 nucleotides: TGTGCCAGCAGGTACAGGGTAGGCTCTACGGATGGCTACACCTTC. The variable domain in full, completed from reference TRBV7-2 and TRBJ1-2, reads GAGVSQSPSNKVTEKGKDVELRCDPISGHTALYWYRQSLGQGLEFLIYFQGNSAPDKSGLPSDRFSAERTGGSVSTLTIQRTQQEDSAVYLCASRYRVGSTDGYTFGSGTRLTVV.

This clonotype appeared many times. The V and J genes are TRBV28 and TRBJ1-3; a weak D match, TRBD1 (5 bases). CDR3 size: 16 residues. The germline V gene encodes CDR1 MDHEN and CDR2 SYDVKM. Between the trimmed V and J ends, which lost 5 bases and 0 bases, there was a span of 14 bases. CDR3 DNA: TGTGCCAGCAGTGCTCCGGGACGGGCCTCTGGAAACACCATATATTTT. Protein: CASSAPGRASGNTIYF.

The J gene is TRBJ1-5, the V gene TRBV3-1; possibly TRBD1 for D (6 bases). Germline CDR1 reads LGHDT; CDR2 reads YNNKEL (reference sequence). The CDR3 is made up of 14 amino acids. The V end lost 3 bases, the J end lost 5 bases, and 11 bases lay between the germline ends. The DNA of the CDR3 is TGTGCCAGCAGCCAGTCGCGGGGGCATCAGCCCCAGCATTTT. Translation gives CASSQSRGHQPQHF.

The chain recombines TRBV5-4 with TRBJ2-3; TRBD2 matches 10 bases. Germline values: CDR1 SGHNT, CDR2 YYREEE (reference sequence). This CDR3 region has 16 residues. The V and J ends lost 4 bases and 2 bases, in that order; junction bases with no gene match: 7. The CDR3 nucleotides read TGTGCCAGCAGCGATCGGACTAGCGGTTTCACAGATACGCAGTATTTT. This sequence encodes CASSDRTSGFTDTQYF.

A few counts support this clonotype. V and J are TRBV11-1 and TRBJ2-4; possible D gene TRBD2, 6 bases. V lost 5 bases to trimming and J lost 3 bases, with 14 bases between them. The CDR3 runs to 15 residues. Germline lookup yields CDR1 SGHAT and CDR2 FQDESV (reference sequence). The CDR3 here is CASSASSGVKNIQYF. CDR3 nucleotides: TGTGCCAGCAGCGCCTCCTCGGGAGTCAAAAACATTCAGTACTTC.

This clonotype was seen at least ten times. The CDR3 sequence is CASSGLGQGTDTQYF. The CDR3, as DNA: TGTGCCAGCAGTGGATTGGGACAGGGAACAGATACGCAGTATTTT. This chain links TRBV25-1 with TRBJ2-3; 9 bases are a match to TRBD1. V dropped 4 bases and J dropped 3; count of bases not matched to a gene: 5. This CDR3 is 15 amino acids long. CDR1 is MGHDK and CDR2 is SYGVNS in the germline V gene.

The chain combines TRBV19 with TRBJ1-6; tentative D call: TRBD1 (5 bases). Germline assignment: CDR1 LNHDA and CDR2 SQIVND (reference sequence). V lost 8 bases and J lost 8, with 43 bases in between. The CDR3 contains 23 residues. CDR3 nucleotide sequence: TGTGCCAGTTACTCAATCTTGCCCGGGGGGGACCGGGAGCCCCGCGGAATGGATTCACCCCTCCACTTT. Residues: CASYSILPGGDREPRGMDSPLHF.

In its sample, this clonotype was seen many times. The V call is TRBV7-2, the J call TRBJ2-7; 11 bases align to TRBD1. The trim removed 5 bases at V and 1 base at J, leaving 4 bases unmatched. This CDR3 region has 15 residues. CDR1 and CDR2 from the germline V gene are SGHTA and FQGNSA. CDR3: CASSRDRGRSYEQYF. The CDR3 DNA is TGTGCCAGCAGCCGGGACAGGGGGAGGTCCTACGAGCAGTACTTC.

This clonotype was recorded a few times. The chain couples TRBV12-3 or TRBV12-4 to TRBJ1-3, with no clear D. V was pared by 0 bases and J by 11 bases, with 11 bases between. The CDR3 totals 13 residues. CDR3 region: CASSLALRWPIYF. CDR3 in DNA: TGTGCCAGCAGTTTAGCGCTGCGTTGGCCCATATATTTT.

The chain recombines TRBV9 with TRBJ2-2; 9 nucleotides match TRBD2. This CDR3 contains 18 residues. Germline values: CDR1 SGDLS, CDR2 YYNGEE. The trim removed 0 bases at V and 0 bases at J, leaving 6 bases unmatched. CDR3 residues: CASSVEISGGPNTGELFF. CDR3 sequence (DNA): TGTGCCAGCAGCGTAGAGATCAGCGGGGGGCCGAACACCGGGGAGCTGTTTTTT. Complete variable domain (other parts from reference TRBV9 and TRBJ2-2): DSGVTQTPKHLITATGQRVTLRCSPRSGDLSVYWYQQSLDQGLQFLIQYYNGEERAKGNILERFSAQQFPDLHSELNLSSLELGDSALYFCASSVEISGGPNTGELFFGEGSRLTVL.

The V gene is TRBV28, the J gene TRBJ2-7; D gene uncertain. This CDR3 has 12 residues. Trimming cost V 7 bases and J 1 base, with 8 bases left between them. Per the germline V gene, CDR1 is MDHEN and CDR2 is SYDVKM. The CDR3: CASTVGSYEQYF. The CDR3 DNA is TGTGCCAGCACCGTAGGGTCCTACGAGCAGTACTTC.

This clonotype was counted at least ten times. The chain has TRBV10-3 and TRBJ2-5, with 15 bases identical to TRBD2. This CDR3 comprises 22 residues. V dropped 6 bases and J dropped 4; count of bases not matched to a gene: 24. Germline V gene sequence: CDR1 ENHRY, CDR2 SYGVKD. CDR3 protein: CAISNLTGTGTSGGRWRETQYF. CDR3 in DNA: TGTGCCATCAGCAACCTGACAGGGACCGGGACTAGCGGGGGGAGGTGGCGAGAGACCCAGTACTTC.

This clonotype was counted ten times or more. The rearrangement links TRBV7-2 to TRBJ2-7, with 9 bases that match TRBD2. The CDR3 contains 15 residues. The trim removed 5 bases at V and 0 bases at J, leaving 5 bases unmatched. The germline V gene encodes CDR1 SGHTA and CDR2 FQGNSA. CDR3 loop: CASSLFSGSSYEQYF. The DNA for the CDR3 is TGTGCCAGCAGCCTCTTTAGCGGGAGCTCCTACGAGCAGTACTTC.

CDR3 protein: CASSQGTGGNTGELFF. CDR3 coding DNA: TGTGCCAGCAGCCAGGGGACAGGAGGGAACACCGGGGAGCTGTTTTTT. The chain recombines TRBV7-6 with TRBJ2-2; the match to TRBD1 covers 8 bases. This CDR3 contains 16 residues. Germline V gene sequence: CDR1 SGHVS, CDR2 FNYEAQ. Trimming removed 5 bases from V and 1 base from J; junction bases left unmatched: 6.

This sequence joins TRBV15 and TRBJ2-4; 7 bases match TRBD2. CDR1 and CDR2 from the germline V gene are LNHNV and YYDKDF (reference sequence). V shed 0 bases and J 6 bases; nucleotides not matched to a gene: 2. The CDR3 loop spans 14 amino acids. CDR3 nucleotides: TGTGCCACCAGCAGAGATGTAGCGGGAAACATTCAGTACTTC. It is translated as CATSRDVAGNIQYF.

V and J are TRBV5-1 and TRBJ2-3; 8 bases align to TRBD2. V dropped 0 bases and J dropped 4; count of bases not matched to a gene: 13. The length of the CDR3 is 18 residues. Germline V gives CDR1 SGHRS, CDR2 YFSETQ. In DNA form, the CDR3 reads TGCGCCAGCAGCTTGGGGCTGTTGGCGGGGGGCCAAGCAGATACGCAGTATTTT. Amino acid sequence: CASSLGLLAGGQADTQYF. Together with reference TRBV5-1 and TRBJ2-3, the CDR3 gives the full variable domain: KAGVTQTPRYLIKTRGQQVTLSCSPISGHRSVSWYQQTPGQGLQFLFEYFSETQRNKGNFPGRFSGRQFSNSRSEMNVSTLELGDSALYLCASSLGLLAGGQADTQYFGPGTRLTVL.

This clonotype appeared a few times. The chain uses TRBV12-3 or TRBV12-4 and TRBJ2-3; D remains ambiguous. Trimming removed 5 bases at V and 5 bases at J, with 11 bases between. This CDR3 region has 13 residues. CDR3 DNA sequence: TGTGCCAGCAGTCGAACTCCCGGAGATACGCAGTATTTT. This encodes CASSRTPGDTQYF.